The clone carrying this T cell receptor beta chain was detected ten times or more. This record belongs to a study of Graves' ophthalmopathy and Graves' hyperthyroidism. The authors amplified TCR beta CDR3 regions, and they did so from RNA transcripts for repertoire sequencing. A first-round RT-PCR used HTBI primers, followed by a second-round multiplex PCR. MiXCR, applied by TCRdb to the multiplex PCR reads, yields one record per CDR3 protein. The table includes 600,000 to 650,000 distinct CDR3 sequences, about 24% detected once. The CDR3 runs to 13 residues. CDR1 is SQVTM, CDR2 ANQGSEA, per germline. V was pared by 1 base and J by 3 bases, with 9 bases between.

This chain links TRBV29-1 with TRBJ1-2; D ambiguous. The sequence was collected from a woman aged 18-35 years with stable Graves' hyperthyroidism. Some clones in this sample may be carry-over from other donors' samples. The source material was peripheral blood. The CDR3 coding sequence is TGCAGCGTTGAAGGGTGGGGAGACTATGGCTACACCTTC. Translation: CSVEGWGDYGYTF.